This T cell receptor beta chain was sequenced in a study of T cells in Graves' hyperthyroidism and ophthalmopathy. General study findings and limits: A model of 13 V-J pairs discriminated ophthalmopathy from stable hyperthyroidism. Blood also showed most of the thyroid clonotypes that were expanded above 0.001.

Uncontrolled infections, other autoimmune diseases, pregnancy or lactation led to exclusion of patients. Clinicians diagnosed patients from clinical symptoms, serum thyroxine and TRAb, thyroid ultrasound and orbital computed tomography. This clonotype showed up just a few times. The antigen remains undetermined. TCR beta CDR3 sequences were amplified from RNA transcripts. The HTBI primer set served for first-round RT-PCR of the TCR CDR3. TCRdb used MiXCR to reprocess the multiplex PCR reads, holding one entry per CDR3 protein. The sample carries around 620,000 distinct CDR3 sequences, 13% to 15% recorded once. This CDR3 spans 24 amino acids. Trimming stripped 4 bases from V and 3 bases from J, with 42 bases between. Germline CDR1 SGHNT, CDR2 YENEEA.

This sequence joins TRBV11-3 and TRBJ1-1; D is uncertain. This clonotype originated in a woman aged 18-29 years with Graves' ophthalmopathy. Specimen: blood. CDR3 amino acids: CASSSGYSRERGQRTSGNHTEAFF. The CDR3 DNA reads TGTGCCAGCAGCTCGGGGTACTCAAGAGAACGCGGCCAGCGCACCTCTGGGAATCACACTGAAGCTTTCTTT. The full variable domain, with the rest looked up from reference TRBV11-3 and TRBJ1-1, is EAGVVQSPRYKIIEKKQPVAFWCNPISGHNTLYWYLQNLGQGPELLIRYENEEAVDDSQLPKDRFSAERLKGVDSTLKIQPAELGDSAVYLCASSSGYSRERGQRTSGNHTEAFFGQGTRLTVV.